The rows below give T cell receptor beta chains drawn from one sample of a study of blood T cell repertoires in COVID-19. Repertoires were generated with immunoSEQ multiplex PCR, while TCRdb's copy carries only in-frame clones and drops some. Among more than 300,000 clones listed, 75% to 90% were seen once. The specimen was PBMCs or T cells enriched from blood (not recorded which). The source of these receptors is a woman aged 50 to 60 who had recovered from COVID-19. The CDR3 runs from the conserved cysteine through the conserved F or W. Each record gives: CDR3 protein, CDR3 DNA, V gene, D gene, J gene, clone size. A D gene is named only where the DNA matches it firmly. Clone size is given for some rows only: seen once, a few or many times, or a class if the clone is expanded.

CDR3: CASSLVGSGNTEAFF
DNA: TGTGCCAGCAGCTTAGTCGGGTCGGGGAACACTGAAGCTTTCTTT
V: TRBV11-2
D: -
J: TRBJ1-1
size: few

CDR3: CASSTTGGPNYGYTF
DNA: TGTGCCAGCAGTACAACAGGGGGACCTAACTATGGCTACACCTTC
V: TRBV6-5
D: TRBD1
J: TRBJ1-2
size: few

CDR3: CASSLGLGPPVTYF
DNA: TGTGCCAGCAGCCTAGGACTGGGTCCTCCCGTTACTTACTTC
V: TRBV7-8
D: -
J: TRBJ2-7
size: -

CDR3: CASSRGNPNTEAFF
DNA: TGTGCCAGCAGCCGGGGGAACCCGAACACTGAAGCTTTCTTT
V: TRBV7-2
D: -
J: TRBJ1-1
size: -

CDR3: CSASSQGGTEAFF
DNA: TGCAGTGCTAGTTCGCAGGGGGGCACTGAAGCTTTCTTT
V: TRBV20-1
D: TRBD1
J: TRBJ1-1
size: -

CDR3: CASSPLQGPEAFF
DNA: TGTGCCAGCAGTCCCTTACAGGGCCCTGAAGCTTTCTTT
V: TRBV2
D: -
J: TRBJ1-1
size: -

CDR3: CASTTEGISTDTQYF
DNA: TGTGCCAGCACCACGGAGGGGATAAGCACAGATACGCAGTATTTT
V: TRBV9
D: -
J: TRBJ2-3
size: -

CDR3: CASSLTGGWDGYTF
DNA: TGTGCCAGTAGTTTAACAGGGGGGTGGGATGGCTACACCTTC
V: TRBV19
D: TRBD1
J: TRBJ1-2
size: -

CDR3: CAWSMTGEGGYTF
DNA: TGTGCCTGGAGTATGACAGGGGAAGGGGGCTACACCTTC
V: TRBV30
D: TRBD1
J: TRBJ1-2
size: once

CDR3: CASSLGQGRSYEQYF
DNA: TGTGCCAGCAGCCTCGGACAGGGAAGATCCTACGAGCAGTACTTC
V: TRBV7-2
D: TRBD1
J: TRBJ2-7
size: -

CDR3: CASSPWTSGGSGELFF
DNA: TGTGCCAGCAGCCCCTGGACTAGCGGGGGGTCGGGGGAGCTGTTTTTT
V: TRBV11-2
D: TRBD2
J: TRBJ2-2
size: -

CDR3: CASSWGQGRQPQHF
DNA: TGTGCCAGCAGCTGGGGACAGGGGAGGCAGCCCCAGCATTTT
V: TRBV7-8
D: TRBD1
J: TRBJ1-5
size: -

CDR3: CASSSQPQGGRETQYF
DNA: TGTGCCAGCAGTTCGCAACCCCAGGGGGGCCGGGAGACCCAGTACTTC
V: TRBV27
D: -
J: TRBJ2-5
size: -

CDR3: CASSQVLAQDYGYTF
DNA: TGCGCCAGCAGCCAAGTATTGGCACAGGACTATGGCTACACCTTC
V: TRBV4-1
D: -
J: TRBJ1-2
size: once

CDR3: CASSPGMNTEAFF
DNA: TGTGCCAGCAGCCCGGGAATGAACACTGAAGCTTTCTTT
V: TRBV7-3
D: -
J: TRBJ1-1
size: -

CDR3: CAWRAADRVVTEAFF
DNA: TGTGCCTGGAGAGCAGCGGACAGGGTGGTTACTGAAGCTTTCTTT
V: TRBV30
D: TRBD1
J: TRBJ1-1
size: -

CDR3: CAWTPISGHARSGYTF
DNA: TGTGCCTGGACTCCCATATCGGGACACGCACGTAGCGGCTACACCTTC
V: TRBV30
D: -
J: TRBJ1-2
size: -

CDR3: CSASPPHGTAGSPLHF
DNA: TGCAGTGCTAGTCCCCCCCACGGGACAGCAGGTTCACCCCTCCACTTT
V: TRBV20-1
D: TRBD1
J: TRBJ1-6
size: few

CDR3: CASRDRGRDYGYTF
DNA: TGTGCCAGCAGAGACAGGGGAAGGGACTATGGCTACACCTTC
V: TRBV2
D: TRBD1
J: TRBJ1-2
size: -

CDR3: CASSDGRTGHYGYTF
DNA: TGTGCCAGCAGTGATGGGAGAACGGGCCACTATGGCTACACCTTC
V: TRBV2
D: -
J: TRBJ1-2
size: -

CDR3: CASSIHRDTEAFF
DNA: TGTGCCAGTAGTATCCACAGGGACACTGAAGCTTTCTTT
V: TRBV19
D: -
J: TRBJ1-1
size: once

CDR3: CASSPDRARVLEQYF
DNA: TGTGCCAGCAGCCCGGACAGGGCTCGTGTGCTCGAGCAGTACTTC
V: TRBV27
D: TRBD1
J: TRBJ2-7
size: -

CDR3: CASRLGQDNTEAFF
DNA: TGTGCCAGCAGGCTGGGACAGGATAACACTGAAGCTTTCTTT
V: TRBV5-4
D: TRBD1
J: TRBJ1-1
size: once

CDR3: CASSLQGAKNIQYF
DNA: TGTGCCAGCAGCTTACAGGGGGCCAAAAACATTCAGTACTTC
V: TRBV13
D: -
J: TRBJ2-4
size: -

CDR3: CASSPQGKDSPLHF
DNA: TGTGCCAGCAGCCCACAGGGGAAGGATTCACCCCTCCACTTT
V: TRBV6-5
D: TRBD1
J: TRBJ1-6
size: once

CDR3: CASSERRSGEKLFF
DNA: TGTGCCAGCAGTGAGCGTAGGAGTGGTGAAAAACTGTTTTTT
V: TRBV2
D: -
J: TRBJ1-4
size: -

CDR3: CASSLDGMAEAFF
DNA: TGTGCCAGCAGCTTGGACGGGATGGCTGAAGCTTTCTTT
V: TRBV7-8
D: -
J: TRBJ1-1
size: -

CDR3: CASSLRSDYGYTF
DNA: TGTGCCAGCAGCTTACGGAGCGACTATGGCTACACCTTC
V: TRBV5-4
D: -
J: TRBJ1-2
size: -

CDR3: CAWRPRGPDEKLFF
DNA: TGTGCCTGGAGGCCTAGGGGGCCGGATGAAAAACTGTTTTTT
V: TRBV30
D: TRBD1
J: TRBJ1-4
size: few

CDR3: CASSRGVNEQFF
DNA: TGTGCCAGCAGCCGGGGAGTGAATGAGCAGTTCTTC
V: TRBV7-9
D: -
J: TRBJ2-1
size: once

CDR3: CASSLAPQDYGYTF
DNA: TGTGCCAGCAGCTTAGCGCCACAGGACTATGGCTACACCTTC
V: TRBV7-9
D: -
J: TRBJ1-2
size: -

CDR3: CASSLGGYNSPLHF
DNA: TGTGCCAGCAGCCTCGGGGGGTATAATTCACCCCTCCACTTT
V: TRBV14
D: -
J: TRBJ1-6
size: -

CDR3: CATSESVDYGYTF
DNA: TGTGCCACCAGCGAGAGTGTAGATTATGGCTACACCTTC
V: TRBV15
D: -
J: TRBJ1-2
size: -

CDR3: CASSYGLAGPETQYF
DNA: TGTGCCAGCAGTTACGGACTAGCGGGACCAGAGACCCAGTACTTC
V: TRBV6-2/TRBV6-3
D: TRBD2
J: TRBJ2-5
size: -

CDR3: CASSVNSGSSYEQYF
DNA: TGTGCCAGCAGCGTCAATAGCGGGAGCTCCTACGAGCAGTACTTC
V: TRBV9
D: TRBD2
J: TRBJ2-7
size: -

CDR3: CASSSSGLGQKQQQFF
DNA: TGTGCCAGCAGCTCAAGTGGGCTGGGACAGAAACAACAGCAGTTCTTC
V: TRBV7-9
D: TRBD1
J: TRBJ2-1
size: few

CDR3: CASSGQGKNTEAFF
DNA: TGTGCCAGCTCTGGTCAGGGGAAGAACACTGAAGCTTTCTTT
V: TRBV18
D: -
J: TRBJ1-1
size: -

CDR3: CASSPSGSYNEQFF
DNA: TGTGCCAGCAGCCCTAGCGGTTCCTACAATGAGCAGTTCTTC
V: TRBV7-9
D: TRBD2
J: TRBJ2-1
size: -

CDR3: CASSLGTANFNYGYTF
DNA: TGCGCCAGCAGCTTAGGGACAGCAAATTTTAACTATGGCTACACCTTC
V: TRBV5-1
D: TRBD1
J: TRBJ1-2
size: -

CDR3: CASTQKPGTGYGYTF
DNA: TGCGCCAGCACCCAAAAACCCGGGACAGGGTATGGCTACACCTTC
V: TRBV5-1
D: TRBD1
J: TRBJ1-2
size: -

CDR3: CASSPVEGGFPAEQYF
DNA: TGTGCCAGCAGCCCCGTCGAGGGCGGTTTCCCAGCCGAGCAGTACTTC
V: TRBV14
D: -
J: TRBJ2-7
size: -

CDR3: CASSKALRGNTEAFF
DNA: TGTGCCAGCAGCAAAGCGCTTAGGGGTAACACTGAAGCTTTCTTT
V: TRBV21-1
D: -
J: TRBJ1-1
size: -

CDR3: CASGPTGAETGELFF
DNA: TGTGCCAGCGGGCCGACGGGAGCGGAGACCGGGGAGCTGTTTTTT
V: TRBV2
D: -
J: TRBJ2-2
size: -

CDR3: CASSSGRPGELFF
DNA: TGTGCCAGCAGTAGCGGGAGGCCCGGGGAGCTGTTTTTT
V: TRBV12-3/TRBV12-4
D: TRBD2
J: TRBJ2-2
size: -

CDR3: CASSVVGGAGNTIYF
DNA: TGTGCCAGCAGCGTAGTAGGGGGAGCGGGAAACACCATATATTTT
V: TRBV9
D: -
J: TRBJ1-3
size: -

CDR3: CASSVDPSLNTEAFF
DNA: TGTGCCAGCTCCGTCGATCCCAGTCTGAACACTGAAGCTTTCTTT
V: TRBV18
D: -
J: TRBJ1-1
size: -

CDR3: CASSIGTGSGEQFF
DNA: TGTGCCAGTAGTATAGGGACAGGTTCGGGGGAGCAGTTCTTC
V: TRBV19
D: TRBD1
J: TRBJ2-1
size: -

CDR3: CASRGGPTYEQYF
DNA: TGTGCCAGCAGAGGGGGTCCCACCTACGAGCAGTACTTC
V: TRBV6-5
D: -
J: TRBJ2-7
size: -

CDR3: CASSHAIANEQFF
DNA: TGTGCCAGCAGCCACGCGATAGCGAATGAGCAGTTCTTC
V: TRBV7-8
D: -
J: TRBJ2-1
size: -

CDR3: CASSLGTLAGGNTIYF
DNA: TGTGCCAGCAGCCTGGGGACTTTGGCGGGGGGAAACACCATATATTTT
V: TRBV5-4
D: -
J: TRBJ1-3
size: -